The 14 T cell receptor beta chains below were found in one sample sequenced in a study of blood T cell repertoires in COVID-19. The repertoire was sequenced with immunoSEQ multiplex PCR; TCRdb's copy has only in-frame clones and lacks some. The table has a few hundred thousand clones, 90% seen once; the top ten hold approximately 2.1%. Sequencing input: peripheral blood. The receptors derive from an older woman with COVID-19, enrolled during active disease.

The V and J genes are TRBV7-2 and TRBJ2-1, with 7 nucleotides matching TRBD2. The germline V gene encodes CDR1 SGHTA and CDR2 FQGNSA. The length of the CDR3 is 15 residues. J lost 4 bases, V lost 0 bases, and 3 bases had no gene match. The CDR3 loop reads CASSLAGGTYNEQFF. The CDR3 coding sequence is TGTGCCAGCAGCTTAGCGGGGGGGACTTACAATGAGCAGTTCTTC. Full variable domain (remainder filled in from reference TRBV7-2 and TRBJ2-1): GAGVSQSPSNKVTEKGKDVELRCDPISGHTALYWYRQSLGQGLEFLIYFQGNSAPDKSGLPSDRFSAERTGGSVSTLTIQRTQQEDSAVYLCASSLAGGTYNEQFFGPGTRLTVL.

The chain links TRBV6-5 to TRBJ1-1; 7 bases line up with TRBD1. The CDR3 contains 14 residues. Unmatched junction bases numbered 12, after V lost 6 bases and J lost 8 bases. Germline assignment: CDR1 MNHEY and CDR2 SVGAGI. This chain's CDR3 is CASSLGQKFFEAFF. DNA of the CDR3: TGTGCCAGCAGCCTGGGACAGAAGTTTTTCGAAGCTTTCTTT.

The chain is built from TRBV19 and TRBJ1-1, with D tentatively TRBD1 (6 bases). This CDR3 contains 14 residues. V was pared by 2 bases and J by 3 bases, with 10 bases between. Germline values: CDR1 LNHDA, CDR2 SQIVND (reference sequence). CDR3 sequence reads: CASSIYRGYTEAFF. The DNA of the CDR3 is TGTGCCAGTAGTATATATAGGGGGTACACTGAAGCTTTCTTT.

V usage is TRBV6-1 and J usage is TRBJ1-1; TRBD1 might be the D (5 bases). Between the trimmed V and J ends, which lost 2 bases and 3 bases, there was a span of 10 bases. This CDR3 has 14 residues. The germline CDR1 and CDR2 sequences are MNHNS and SASEGT. The CDR3, as DNA: TGTGCCAGCAGTGAATGGGGGGGGGACACTGAAGCTTTCTTT. Residues: CASSEWGGDTEAFF.

This clone appeared a few times. The chain couples TRBV6-2 or TRBV6-3 to TRBJ1-1; a weak D match, TRBD1 (5 bases). Germline CDR1 is MNHEY and CDR2 is SVGEGT. The CDR3 spans 16 residues. V lost 5 bases and J lost 0, with 16 bases in between. DNA of the CDR3: TGTGCCAGCAGTACACGGGGGGGAACCATGAACACTGAAGCTTTCTTT. It is translated as CASSTRGGTMNTEAFF.

The J gene is TRBJ1-2, the V gene TRBV6-6, with D perhaps TRBD1 (5 bases). The CDR3 covers 14 residues. The germline gives CDR1 MNHNY, CDR2 SVGAGI (reference sequence). The V gene lost 5 bases and the J gene lost 1 base, with 11 bases spanning the gap. The CDR3 protein is CASSLTGINYGYTF. The CDR3 DNA reads as TGTGCCAGCAGTCTCACAGGAATTAACTATGGCTACACCTTC.

This clone was seen once. This rearrangement joins TRBV12-5 to TRBJ2-4; 9 bases fit TRBD1. This CDR3 spans 15 amino acids. Germline trimming cut 5 bases from V and 8 bases from J; bases unmatched to any gene: 10. Germline V gene data show CDR1 as LGHNT and CDR2 as FRNRAP. This CDR3 reads CASGPPGTGYDIQYF. As DNA, the CDR3 is TGTGCTAGTGGTCCCCCCGGGACAGGGTACGACATTCAGTACTTC.

The V call is TRBV9, the J call TRBJ2-2; 8 positions match TRBD1. The CDR3 extends over 15 amino acids. The germline gives CDR1 SGDLS, CDR2 YYNGEE. V shed 0 bases and J 7 bases; nucleotides not matched to a gene: 5. The CDR3 loop is CASSVGQGARGELFF. The CDR3 coding sequence is TGTGCCAGCAGCGTAGGGCAGGGGGCGCGCGGGGAGCTGTTTTTT.

This clone was recorded once. CDR3 in DNA: TGTGCCAGCAGTACCCCAGGGGGATCCTACGAGCAGTACTTC. This translates into CASSTPGGSYEQYF. V is TRBV25-1 and J is TRBJ2-7; 7 bases fit TRBD1. CDR1 is MGHDK, CDR2 SYGVNS, per germline. This CDR3 spans 14 amino acids. V lost 5 bases and J lost 1; bases outside the gene matches: 5.

This clone came up a few times. This chain links TRBV19 with TRBJ1-5; 7 bases map to TRBD1. Germline-derived CDR1 and CDR2 are LNHDA and SQIVND (reference sequence). V shed 0 bases and J 5 bases; nucleotides not matched to a gene: 10. The CDR3 length is 17 residues. This CDR3 reads CASSIDKARGFHQPQHF. The CDR3 DNA is TGTGCCAGTAGTATAGATAAAGCCAGGGGGTTCCATCAGCCCCAGCATTTT.

The sample holds one count of this clone. Here the CDR3 DNA reads TGTGCCAGCAGCCCTGAAATCGACAGGGTACGCACTGAAGCTTTCTTT. This translates into CASSPEIDRVRTEAFF. The chain combines TRBV3-1 (or the pseudogene TRBV3-2) with TRBJ1-1, with 7 bases matching TRBD1. Germline CDR1 and CDR2: LGHDT and YNNKEL (reference sequence). V trimming: 4 bases; J trimming: 4 bases; junction bases outside the gene matches: 12. This CDR3 is 16 amino acids long.

The V and J genes are TRBV19 and TRBJ1-4, with D possibly being TRBD1 (5 bases). Germline assignment: CDR1 LNHDA and CDR2 SQIVND (reference sequence). This CDR3 is 13 amino acids long. The V and J ends lost 5 bases and 8 bases respectively, with 12 bases between them. The CDR3 DNA reads TGTGCCAGTAGTGCGACGCGGGGGGAAAAACTGTTTTTT. Its protein is CASSATRGEKLFF. The full variable domain, in which reference TRBV19 and TRBJ1-4 provide the parts outside the CDR3, is DGGITQSPKYLFRKEGQNVTLSCEQNLNHDAMYWYRQDPGQGLRLIYYSQIVNDFQKGDIAEGYSVSREKKESFPLTVTSAQKNPTAFYLCASSATRGEKLFFGSGTQLSVL.

CDR3 in DNA: TGTGCCAGCTCCCGGATTCGGACAGGAGACACCGGGGAGCTGTTTTTT. The encoded protein is CASSRIRTGDTGELFF. The rearrangement joins TRBV18 to TRBJ2-2; 7 bases are a match to TRBD1. The J segment lost 3 bases and the V segment lost 6 bases, leaving 10 bases of the junction unmatched. The CDR3 is 16 amino acids. In germline, CDR1 is KGHSH, CDR2 LQKENI.

This clone was counted ten times or more. The chain is built from TRBV6-2 or TRBV6-3 and TRBJ1-5; TRBD1 is a possible D gene (5 bases). The CDR3 loop spans 15 amino acids. V lost 3 bases to trimming and J lost 9 bases, with 18 bases between them. Germline loops: CDR1 MNHEY, CDR2 SVGEGT. The CDR3 bases are TGTGCCAGCAGTTATAGGACACCCGACGGGTCGCCCCAGCATTTT. Residues: CASSYRTPDGSPQHF.